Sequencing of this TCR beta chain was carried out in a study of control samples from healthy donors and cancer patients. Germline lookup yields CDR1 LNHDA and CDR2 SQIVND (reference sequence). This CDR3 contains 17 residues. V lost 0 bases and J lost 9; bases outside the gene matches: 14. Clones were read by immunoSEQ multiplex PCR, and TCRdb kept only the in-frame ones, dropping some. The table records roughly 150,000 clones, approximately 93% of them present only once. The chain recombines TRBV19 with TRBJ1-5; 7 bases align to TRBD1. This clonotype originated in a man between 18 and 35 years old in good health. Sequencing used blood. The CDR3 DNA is TGTGCCAGTAGTATAGACGGGACAGCGACCCTGCGACGGCCCCAGCATTTT. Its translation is CASSIDGTATLRRPQHF.